The T cell receptor beta chain described here comes from a study of blood T cell repertoires in COVID-19. Germline V gives CDR1 SGHTA, CDR2 FQGNSA. The CDR3 is 14 amino acids. Trimming cost V 6 bases and J 8 bases; bases outside gene matches: 7. This clone occurred a few times. Clones were read by immunoSEQ multiplex PCR, and TCRdb kept only the in-frame ones, dropping some. The sample has approximately 70,000 clones, more than 75% seen once. The chain links TRBV7-2 to TRBJ1-2, with 12 bases aligning to TRBD1. The sequence was obtained from a human donor in a cohort sampled during active COVID-19. Material for sequencing was peripheral blood. The CDR3 sequence: CASRRGTGGEGYTF. CDR3 nucleotide sequence: TGTGCCAGCAGGCGCGGGACAGGGGGCGAAGGCTACACCTTC.